Each of the 30 T cell receptor beta chains below was sequenced from the same sample in a study of T-cell memory formation after mild COVID-19. TCRdb used MiXCR to reprocess the 5' RACE reads, holding one entry per CDR3 protein. Among approximately 400,000 distinct CDR3 sequences, around 24% were seen once, and the ten largest hold roughly 9.7%. What was sequenced was PBMCs or a T cell subset sorted from them (not recorded which). Every receptor here comes from an adult woman who had mild COVID-19 (a few samples of this study predate the infection). Cell type and time point are not known.

In its sample, this clonotype was seen a few times. This sequence joins TRBV6-5 and TRBJ2-1; 10 bases line up with TRBD2. This CDR3 has 15 residues. The germline V gene has CDR1 MNHEY and CDR2 SVGAGI. J was trimmed by 6 bases and V by 6 bases; bases with no gene match: 8. CDR3 sequence reads: CASSSTSGVSNEQFF. CDR3 bases: TGTGCCAGCAGCTCCACTAGCGGGGTCAGCAATGAGCAGTTCTTC.

This clonotype has a handful of counts. The CDR3 sequence is CASSTQENYGYTF. CDR3 in DNA: TGTGCCAGTAGTACCCAGGAGAACTATGGCTACACCTTC. The chain couples TRBV19 to TRBJ1-2, with D hard to call. CDR1 and CDR2 from the germline V gene are LNHDA and SQIVND (reference sequence). V gave up 4 bases and J gave up 2 bases, with 8 bases separating them. The CDR3 runs 13 residues.

This chain joins TRBV15 and TRBJ2-2, with D possibly matching TRBD1 (7 bases). The germline V and J ends were trimmed by 5 bases and 1 base, with 20 bases remaining between them. Germline CDR1 is LNHNV and CDR2 is YYDKDF (reference sequence). The CDR3 sequence is 18 residues long. This CDR3 reads CATSARPGGTKNTGELFF. As DNA, the CDR3 is TGTGCCACCAGCGCCCGGCCAGGGGGGACCAAGAACACCGGGGAGCTGTTTTTT.

The gene calls are TRBV15 and TRBJ1-2; D uncertain. V dropped 3 bases and J dropped 1 base, with 12 bases sitting between them. CDR1 is LNHNV, CDR2 YYDKDF, per germline (reference sequence). The CDR3 length is 15 residues. CDR3: CATSSVDGVNYGYTF. In DNA form, the CDR3 reads TGTGCCACCAGCAGCGTCGACGGAGTTAACTATGGCTACACCTTC. Drawing the rest from reference TRBV15 and TRBJ1-2, the complete variable domain is DAMVIQNPRYQVTQFGKPVTLSCSQTLNHNVMYWYQQKSSQAPKLLFHYYDKDFNNEADTPDNFQSRRPNTSFCFLDIRSPGLGDTAMYLCATSSVDGVNYGYTFGSGTRLTVV.

This chain joins TRBV5-1 and TRBJ1-2, with unresolved D. The CDR3 runs 14 residues. Germline CDR1 is SGHRS and CDR2 is YFSETQ. V was cut by 0 bases and J by 2 bases, with 8 bases left in between. The CDR3 reads CASSLEKGNYGYTF. The CDR3 DNA sequence: TGCGCCAGCAGCTTGGAAAAGGGAAACTATGGCTACACCTTC.

This chain uses TRBV7-9 with TRBJ1-1, with no clear D. The ends were cut back, 3 bases at V and 2 bases at J, with 10 bases in the middle. The CDR3 covers 14 residues. Germline lookup yields CDR1 SEHNR and CDR2 FQNEAQ (reference sequence). CDR3 DNA sequence: TGTGCCAGCAGCTTCAGGAGAGGAAACACTGAAGCTTTCTTT. It specifies CASSFRRGNTEAFF.

A few counts support this clonotype. The chain links TRBV7-2 to TRBJ1-2; D is perhaps TRBD1 (5 bases). V was clipped by 5 bases and J by 8 bases, with 15 bases between them. This CDR3 contains 13 residues. Germline assignment: CDR1 SGHTA and CDR2 FQGNSA. CDR3 region: CASSVVGGEGYTF. DNA for the CDR3: TGTGCCAGCAGCGTAGTTGGAGGGGAGGGCTACACCTTC. Full variable domain (remainder filled in from reference TRBV7-2 and TRBJ1-2): GAGVSQSPSNKVTEKGKDVELRCDPISGHTALYWYRQSLGQGLEFLIYFQGNSAPDKSGLPSDRFSAERTGGSVSTLTIQRTQQEDSAVYLCASSVVGGEGYTFGSGTRLTVV.

The J gene is TRBJ1-4, the V gene TRBV7-8; 7 bases align to TRBD1. This CDR3 is built from 13 residues. V lost 3 bases and J lost 8; bases outside the gene matches: 3. Germline CDR1 and CDR2: SGHVS and FQNEAQ. The CDR3 sequence: CASSFGTAEKLFF. As DNA, the CDR3 is TGTGCCAGCAGCTTTGGGACAGCCGAAAAACTGTTTTTT.

The CDR3 region is CASSAQQGNGEQYF. The CDR3 coding sequence is TGTGCCAGCAGCGCACAACAGGGGAACGGCGAGCAGTACTTC. This chain uses TRBV7-2 with TRBJ2-7; 7 bases line up with TRBD1. The V segment lost 5 bases and the J segment 6 bases; nucleotides outside the gene matches: 10. This CDR3 spans 14 amino acids. CDR1 SGHTA and CDR2 FQGNSA come from the germline V gene.

Here the CDR3 DNA reads TGTGCCAGCAGTTTAATGGTGCAAGAGACCCAGTACTTC. Translated, it gives CASSLMVQETQYF. This sequence joins TRBV12-3 or TRBV12-4 and TRBJ2-5; the D is unclear. V gave up 2 bases and J gave up 2 bases, with 6 bases separating them. The CDR3 contains 13 residues.

The chain employs TRBV7-9 and TRBJ1-5; a possible D gene is TRBD1 (6 bases). V gave up 7 bases and J gave up 7 bases, with 17 bases separating them. Germline-derived CDR1 and CDR2 are SEHNR and FQNEAQ (reference sequence). CDR3 length: 14 residues. The CDR3 sequence: CASTNSGGRQPQHF. CDR3 nucleotide sequence: TGTGCCAGCACCAATTCCGGGGGCAGGCAGCCCCAGCATTTT.

This clonotype was detected only a few times. The J gene is TRBJ2-5, the V gene TRBV29-1, with a weak D call TRBD1 (6 bases). The CDR3 has 11 amino acids. Germline V gives CDR1 SQVTM, CDR2 ANQGSEA. V lost 7 bases, J lost 5 bases, and 11 bases lay in between. This CDR3 reads CSGGRWETQYF. Here the CDR3 DNA reads TGCAGCGGGGGGCGTTGGGAGACCCAGTACTTC. The complete variable domain, with remaining parts taken from reference TRBV29-1 and TRBJ2-5, reads SAVISQKPSRDICQRGTSLTIQCQVDSQVTMMFWYRQQPGQSLTLIATANQGSEATYESGFVIDKFPISRPNLTFSTLTVSNMSPEDSSIYLCSGGRWETQYFGPGTRLLVL.

V gene TRBV20-1 combines with J gene TRBJ1-2, with TRBD1 identical over 8 bases. Trimming cost V 6 bases and J 4 bases; bases outside gene matches: 10. The germline V gene encodes CDR1 DFQATT and CDR2 SNEGSKA (reference sequence). This CDR3 comprises 14 residues. CDR3: CSASAGTGFYGYTF. Written as DNA, the CDR3 is TGCAGTGCGAGCGCCGGGACAGGCTTCTATGGCTACACCTTC.

The rearrangement uses TRBV5-1 and TRBJ2-1; D could derive from TRBD1 or TRBD2 (5 bases each). CDR3 length: 16 residues. Germline CDR1 and CDR2: SGHRS and YFSETQ. V was clipped by 3 bases and J by 10 bases, with 23 bases between them. The CDR3 protein is CASSSPRDVVGLEQFF. The CDR3 nucleotides read TGCGCCAGCAGCTCACCCCGGGACGTAGTTGGTTTGGAGCAGTTCTTC.

The rearrangement uses TRBV12-3 or TRBV12-4 and TRBJ2-3; 7 bases are a match to TRBD1. This CDR3 spans 14 amino acids. Unmatched junction bases numbered 9, after V lost 6 bases and J lost 6 bases. This chain's CDR3 is CASRPGTAQDTQYF. The CDR3 nucleotides are TGTGCCAGCAGACCCGGGACAGCCCAGGATACGCAGTATTTT.

This clonotype was observed a handful of times. The V call is TRBV5-1, the J call TRBJ2-7; 10 bases line up with TRBD1. The CDR3 is 14 amino acids. With V trimmed by 0 bases and J by 5 bases, 2 bases remained unmatched. Germline V lookup: CDR1 SGHRS, CDR2 YFSETQ. In DNA, the CDR3 is TGCGCCAGCAGCTTGGGACAGGGGGCGCACGAGCAGTACTTC. This gives the protein CASSLGQGAHEQYF.

This sequence joins TRBV5-1 and TRBJ2-1, with 11 bases identical to TRBD2. The germline CDR1 and CDR2 sequences are SGHRS and YFSETQ. The CDR3 loop spans 15 amino acids. J was trimmed by 6 bases and V by 5 bases; bases with no gene match: 7. In DNA, the CDR3 is TGCGCCAGCAGGGACGGGACTAGCGGCCTCAATGAGCAGTTCTTC. Its protein is CASRDGTSGLNEQFF.

This clonotype was observed a few times. The chain couples TRBV7-2 to TRBJ2-5; D gene ambiguous. The CDR3 is 13 residues long. The germline V gene has CDR1 SGHTA and CDR2 FQGNSA. V dropped 5 bases and J dropped 2 bases, with 9 bases sitting between them. CDR3 amino acids: CASSKTKQETQYF. The CDR3 nucleotides read TGTGCCAGCAGCAAAACTAAACAAGAGACCCAGTACTTC.

The chain combines TRBV5-1 with TRBJ1-1; 7 nucleotides align to TRBD1. The germline gives CDR1 SGHRS, CDR2 YFSETQ. The CDR3 totals 16 residues. V shed 4 bases and J 0 bases; nucleotides not matched to a gene: 9. CDR3 sequence reads: CASSNDRDLMNTEAFF. CDR3 DNA: TGCGCCAGCAGCAACGACAGGGATCTCATGAACACTGAAGCTTTCTTT.

At least ten counts were recorded for this clonotype. The genes are TRBV24-1 and TRBJ2-3; D may be TRBD1 (5 bases). CDR3 length: 14 amino acids. In germline, CDR1 is KGHDR, CDR2 SFDVKD. Trimming shortened V by 7 bases and J by 2 bases, and 12 bases separated the two germline ends. The CDR3 sequence is CATRAQGSTDTQYF. The CDR3 DNA reads as TGTGCCACCAGAGCGCAGGGTTCCACAGATACGCAGTATTTT.

This chain joins TRBV6-2 or TRBV6-3 and TRBJ2-7; 10 bases agree with TRBD1. Trimming removed 6 bases from V and 7 bases from J; junction bases left unmatched: 9. CDR3 length equals 14 residues. Germline V gives CDR1 MNHEY, CDR2 SVGEGT. CDR3 loop: CASSPRDRGQEQYF. CDR3 DNA sequence: TGTGCCAGCAGCCCACGTGACAGGGGGCAGGAGCAGTACTTC.

In its sample, this clonotype was seen a few times. The chain recombines TRBV5-6 with TRBJ2-5, with TRBD2 matching over 9 bases. This CDR3 contains 15 residues. With 1 base clipped from V and 5 bases from J, the junction kept 6 bases outside the gene matches. CDR1 and CDR2 (germline): SGHDT, YYEEEE. The CDR3 DNA sequence: TGTGCCAGCAGCTTGAAGGCTAGCGGGGTGGAGACCCAGTACTTC. As protein: CASSLKASGVETQYF.

This clonotype was detected only a few times. V is TRBV19 and J is TRBJ1-1; D gene ambiguous. Trimming stripped 7 bases from V and 8 bases from J, with 14 bases between. CDR1 LNHDA and CDR2 SQIVND come from the germline V gene (reference sequence). The CDR3 has 12 residues. The DNA of the CDR3 is TGTGCCAGTAAACGGGCAGAGCCCGAAGCTTTCTTT. Amino acid sequence: CASKRAEPEAFF.

The chain links TRBV18 to TRBJ1-2; maybe TRBD1 (5 bases). Trimming removed 2 bases from V and 6 bases from J, with 19 bases in between. The CDR3 is 16 residues long. Germline loops: CDR1 KGHSH, CDR2 LQKENI. CDR3: CASSPGQGAPHHGYTF. CDR3 sequence (DNA): TGTGCCAGCTCACCAGGTCAGGGTGCTCCCCACCATGGCTACACCTTC.

The CDR3 sequence: CASSHRAMNTEAFF. CDR3 coding DNA: TGTGCCAGCAGTCACAGGGCCATGAACACTGAAGCTTTCTTT. The chain couples TRBV25-1 to TRBJ1-1; possible D gene TRBD1, 6 bases. Germline V gives CDR1 MGHDK, CDR2 SYGVNS. This CDR3 has 14 residues. The V end was cut by 5 bases, the J end by 0 bases, with 10 bases between.

This clonotype was counted between two and nine times. V and J are TRBV29-1 and TRBJ2-3, with D hard to call. The CDR3 is made up of 12 amino acids. V lost 0 bases and J lost 6, with 7 bases in between. Germline V gene lookup returns CDR1 SQVTM and CDR2 ANQGSEA. The CDR3 region is CSVEEGPDTQYF. CDR3 nucleotides: TGCAGCGTTGAAGAGGGCCCCGATACGCAGTATTTT.

This clonotype has just a few counts. In nucleotides, the CDR3 is TGTGCCAGCAGCCAGCCCCCGGGACAGGGGGCGGCTCACCCAGATACGCAGTATTTT. Translating it yields CASSQPPGQGAAHPDTQYF. The V gene is TRBV4-2, the J gene TRBJ2-3, with TRBD1 matching 12 bases. Germline V gene data show CDR1 as LGHNA and CDR2 as YNFKEQ. After removal of 3 bases from V and 4 bases from J, the junction contained 14 bases not matched to a gene. The CDR3 length is 19 residues.

In the case of this clonotype: The junction does not match germline at one end; this may be a read error. DNA of the CDR3: TGTGCCAGCAGTTACTCCTGGGGACCGGGGAGGCAACACACAGATACGAAGTATTTT. This codes for CASSYSWGPGRQHTDTKYF. The chain employs TRBV6-5 and TRBJ2-3; tentatively, D is TRBD2 (6 bases). The germline V gene encodes CDR1 MNHEY and CDR2 SVGAGI. The CDR3 sequence is 19 residues long.

V is TRBV10-3 and J is TRBJ2-3, with D unresolved. CDR3 size: 12 residues. Germline CDR1 reads ENHRY; CDR2 reads SYGVKD. V was shortened by 0 bases and J by 4 bases, with 2 bases between the two germline ends. In nucleotides, the CDR3 is TGTGCCATCAGTGAGTCCGCAGATACGCAGTATTTT. Its translation is CAISESADTQYF.

This sequence joins TRBV12-3 or TRBV12-4 and TRBJ2-1; D may be TRBD2 (5 bases). V was cut by 6 bases and J by 0 bases, with 18 bases left in between. CDR3 length: 17 residues. CDR3 DNA: TGTGCCAGCAGCCCTTGGACCCGGGAACCCTCCTACAATGAGCAGTTCTTC. As protein: CASSPWTREPSYNEQFF.